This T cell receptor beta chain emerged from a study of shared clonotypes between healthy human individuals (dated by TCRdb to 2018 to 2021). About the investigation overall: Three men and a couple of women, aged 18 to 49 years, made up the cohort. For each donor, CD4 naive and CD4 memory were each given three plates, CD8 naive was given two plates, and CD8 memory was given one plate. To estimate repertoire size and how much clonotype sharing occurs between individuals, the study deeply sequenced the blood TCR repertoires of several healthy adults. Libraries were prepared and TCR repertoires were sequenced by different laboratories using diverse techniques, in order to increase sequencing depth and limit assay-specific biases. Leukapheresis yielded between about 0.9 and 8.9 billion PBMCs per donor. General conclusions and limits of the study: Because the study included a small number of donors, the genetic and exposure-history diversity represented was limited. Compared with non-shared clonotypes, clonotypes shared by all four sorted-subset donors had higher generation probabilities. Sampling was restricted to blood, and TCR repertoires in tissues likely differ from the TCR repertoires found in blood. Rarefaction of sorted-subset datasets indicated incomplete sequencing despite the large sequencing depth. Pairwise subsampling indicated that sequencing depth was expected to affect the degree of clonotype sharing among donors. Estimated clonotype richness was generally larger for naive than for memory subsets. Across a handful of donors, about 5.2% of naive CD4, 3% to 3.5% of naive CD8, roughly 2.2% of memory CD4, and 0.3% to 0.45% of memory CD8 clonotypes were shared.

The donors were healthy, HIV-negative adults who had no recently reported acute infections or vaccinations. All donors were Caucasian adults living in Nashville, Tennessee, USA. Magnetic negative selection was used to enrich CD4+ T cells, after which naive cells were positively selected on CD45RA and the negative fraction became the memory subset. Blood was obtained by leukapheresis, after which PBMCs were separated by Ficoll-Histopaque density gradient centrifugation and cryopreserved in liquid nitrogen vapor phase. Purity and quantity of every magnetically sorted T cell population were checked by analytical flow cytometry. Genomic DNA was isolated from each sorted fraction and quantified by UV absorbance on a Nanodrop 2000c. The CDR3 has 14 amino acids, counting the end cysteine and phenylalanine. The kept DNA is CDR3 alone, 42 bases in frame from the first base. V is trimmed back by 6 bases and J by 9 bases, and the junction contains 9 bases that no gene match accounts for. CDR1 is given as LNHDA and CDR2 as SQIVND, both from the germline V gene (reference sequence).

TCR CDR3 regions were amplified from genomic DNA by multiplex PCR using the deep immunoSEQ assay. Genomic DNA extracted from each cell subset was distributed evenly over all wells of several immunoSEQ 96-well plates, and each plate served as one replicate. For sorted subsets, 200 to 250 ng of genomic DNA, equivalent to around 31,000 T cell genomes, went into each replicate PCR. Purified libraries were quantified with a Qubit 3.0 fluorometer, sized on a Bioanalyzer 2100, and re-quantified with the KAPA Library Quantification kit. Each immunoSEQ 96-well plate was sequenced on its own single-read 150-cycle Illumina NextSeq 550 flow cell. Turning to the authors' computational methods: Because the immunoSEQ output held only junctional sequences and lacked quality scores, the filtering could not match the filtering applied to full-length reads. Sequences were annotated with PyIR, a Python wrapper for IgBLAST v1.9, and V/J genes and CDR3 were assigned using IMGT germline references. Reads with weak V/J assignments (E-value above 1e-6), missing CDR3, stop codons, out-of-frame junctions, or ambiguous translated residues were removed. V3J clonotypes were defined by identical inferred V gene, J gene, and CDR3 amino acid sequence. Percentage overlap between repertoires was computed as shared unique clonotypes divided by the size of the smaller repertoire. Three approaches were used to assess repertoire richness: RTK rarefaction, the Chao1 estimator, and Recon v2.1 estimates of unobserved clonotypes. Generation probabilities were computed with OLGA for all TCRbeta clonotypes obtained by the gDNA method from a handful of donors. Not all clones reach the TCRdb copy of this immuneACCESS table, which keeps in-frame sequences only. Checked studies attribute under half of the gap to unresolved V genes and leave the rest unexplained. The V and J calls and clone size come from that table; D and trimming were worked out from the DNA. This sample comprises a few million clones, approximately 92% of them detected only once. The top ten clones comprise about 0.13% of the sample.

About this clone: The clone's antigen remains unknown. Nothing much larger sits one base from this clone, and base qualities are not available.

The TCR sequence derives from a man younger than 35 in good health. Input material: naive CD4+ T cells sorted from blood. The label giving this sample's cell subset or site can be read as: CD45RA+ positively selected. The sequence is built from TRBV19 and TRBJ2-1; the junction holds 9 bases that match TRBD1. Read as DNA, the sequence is TGTGCCAGTAGCCCGACCGGGACAGGGAGTGAGCAGTTCTTC. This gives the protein CASSPTGTGSEQFF.